This T cell receptor (beta chain) was retrieved from a study of T cells in Graves' hyperthyroidism and ophthalmopathy. Regarding the study as a whole: Model predictions of ophthalmopathy came a median approximately 6.2 months before onset.

Patients aged 18 to 65 had newly diagnosed hyperthyroidism that had lasted under 2 months. Fresh peripheral blood, 7.5 to 10 ml, yielded the PBMCs. Using RNA transcripts as the source, TCR beta CDR3 regions were amplified. TCR CDR3 regions were first amplified by RT-PCR with HTBI primers. TCRdb re-analysed the multiplex PCR reads in MiXCR, keeping a single row per CDR3 protein. The sample has roughly 500,000 distinct CDR3 sequences, about 14% seen once; the top ten hold 4.5% to 6%. A word on this clonotype: What it binds is not known.

Sequenced input: blood. The TCR comes from a woman under 40 with Graves' hyperthyroidism that later progressed to Graves' ophthalmopathy.

The CDR3 nucleotides are TGTGCCAGCAGCTCTCTAATGGTAGCGAGCACCGGGGAGCTGTTTTTT. As protein: CASSSLMVASTGELFF. The chain joins TRBV5-4 to TRBJ2-2, with D perhaps TRBD2 (5 bases). The V end lost 3 bases, the J end lost 4 bases, and 16 bases lay between the germline ends. Germline CDR1 and CDR2: SGHNT and YYREEE (reference sequence). The CDR3 covers 16 residues.